The entry below describes one T cell receptor (beta chain). The sample originates from a study of T cells in Graves' hyperthyroidism and ophthalmopathy. The length of the CDR3 is 13 residues. Germline values: CDR1 MNHEY, CDR2 SMNVEV (reference sequence). Trimming shortened V by 1 base and J by 3 bases, and 4 bases separated the two germline ends. RNA transcripts gave rise to amplified TCR beta CDR3 regions. Initially, a first-round RT-PCR of the TCR CDR3 employed the HTBI primer set. One entry per CDR3 protein results from TCRdb running MiXCR on the multiplex PCR reads. Of under 650,000 distinct CDR3 sequences listed, 15% to 20% are singletons.

This chain uses TRBV27 with TRBJ1-5, with D uncertain. The sequenced sample was blood. The receptor's source is a woman in her 30s with Graves' hyperthyroidism. The chain's CDR3 is CASSLWVNQPQHF. The CDR3 nucleotides are TGTGCCAGCAGTTTATGGGTCAATCAGCCCCAGCATTTT.